This T cell receptor beta chain was captured by sequencing in a study of human T cells and chemical hapten exposure. Germline V CDR1 and CDR2: LGHDT, YNNKEL (reference sequence). The CDR3 has 14 amino acids. Trimming cost V 0 bases and J 5 bases, with 8 bases left between them. Described time point: patch test 1, 2 weeks after DPC sensitization. Sample treatment: therapeutic diphenylcyclopropenone sensitization with weekly scalp DPC. Unique molecular identifiers were affixed to discrete cDNA molecules within the library. TCRdb reanalysed the RACE reads using MiXCR and keeps one entry per CDR3 protein. The profile covers approximately 400,000 distinct CDR3 sequences, with 4% to 5.5% appearing a single time and 2% to 2.5% taken by the ten largest. This clonotype was detected a few times.

The chain carries TRBV3-1 and TRBJ1-5; D is ambiguous. The origin of this receptor is a woman in her forties or fifties with alopecia areata. Some clones in this sample may be carry-over from other donors' samples. The material sequenced was whole blood, taken in connection with sensitization to the hapten diphenylcyclopropenone (DPC). The CDR3 DNA is TGTGCCAGCAGCCAAGACGTGAGCTATCAGCCCCAGCATTTT. It translates to CASSQDVSYQPQHF.